Following are 24 T cell receptor beta chains from one sample sequenced in a study of Tregs in tolerant kidney transplant recipients. Sequenced by immunoSEQ multiplex PCR; TCRdb stores in-frame clones only, minus some. Among tens of thousands of clones listed, 84% were seen once. The material sequenced was CD4+ T cells from blood. The origin of the receptors is a human donor in good health.

The chain is built from TRBV19 and TRBJ2-3; 9 positions match TRBD1. CDR3 length equals 17 residues. With 6 bases clipped from V and 4 bases from J, the junction kept 14 bases outside the gene matches. Looked up from germline, CDR1 is LNHDA and CDR2 is SQIVND (reference sequence). The CDR3 is CASRPRSGTGRADTQYF. The CDR3 DNA reads TGTGCCAGTAGGCCCCGGTCCGGGACAGGGAGGGCAGATACGCAGTATTTT.

V and J are TRBV7-2 and TRBJ2-1; the D gene could be TRBD1 or TRBD2 (5 bases each). The CDR3 totals 14 residues. The ends were cut back, 6 bases at V and 9 bases at J, with 18 bases in the middle. Looked up from germline, CDR1 is SGHTA and CDR2 is FQGNSA. CDR3 DNA sequence: TGTGCCAGCAGTCCGGGACGGCATACTTCTGAGCAGTTCTTC. It codes for CASSPGRHTSEQFF.

This sequence joins TRBV5-6 and TRBJ2-7, with 7 bases aligning to TRBD2. The V gene's germline CDR1 is SGHDT and CDR2 YYEEEE. V lost 2 bases and J lost 2; bases outside the gene matches: 16. This CDR3 spans 18 amino acids. The CDR3 DNA reads TGTGCCAGCAGCTTTTCCCCCCAGGCGGGAGCTCTCCCCTACGAGCAGTACTTC. Its protein is CASSFSPQAGALPYEQYF.

V gene TRBV29-1 combines with J gene TRBJ2-6, with D perhaps matching TRBD2 (6 bases). Germline V gene sequence: CDR1 SQVTM, CDR2 ANQGSEA. The CDR3 has 14 amino acids. Between the trimmed V and J ends, which lost 3 bases and 4 bases, there was a span of 10 bases. The DNA of the CDR3 is TGCAGCGTTGAGGGGGGATACGGGGCCAACGTCCTGACTTTC. Its translation is CSVEGGYGANVLTF. Complete variable domain (other parts from reference TRBV29-1 and TRBJ2-6): SAVISQKPSRDICQRGTSLTIQCQVDSQVTMMFWYRQQPGQSLTLIATANQGSEATYESGFVIDKFPISRPNLTFSTLTVSNMSPEDSSIYLCSVEGGYGANVLTFGAGSRLTVL.

The chain recombines TRBV6-1 with TRBJ2-2; no clear D. The germline CDR1 and CDR2 sequences are MNHNS and SASEGT. Trimming shortened V by 4 bases and J by 1 base, and 10 bases separated the two germline ends. The CDR3 is 15 residues long. This chain's CDR3 is CASSGTVKNTGELFF. For the CDR3, the DNA is TGTGCCAGCAGTGGTACCGTCAAGAACACCGGGGAGCTGTTTTTT.

This clone is a singleton in its sample. The V and J genes are TRBV18 and TRBJ1-5; D remains unclear. The CDR3 contains 16 residues. V was shortened by 2 bases and J by 6 bases, with 17 bases between the two germline ends. Germline V gene lookup returns CDR1 KGHSH and CDR2 LQKENI. The CDR3 sequence is CASSPTWWRGSQPQHF. The CDR3 coding sequence is TGTGCCAGCTCACCAACTTGGTGGCGGGGAAGTCAGCCCCAGCATTTT.

This clone has just one count. The rearrangement links TRBV4-2 to TRBJ1-4; tentative D call: TRBD1 (6 bases). CDR3 size: 14 residues. The germline CDR1 and CDR2 sequences are LGHNA and YNFKEQ. V lost 4 bases and J 5 bases, leaving 11 bases between the germline ends. The CDR3 coding sequence is TGTGCCAGCAGCCCAGCCGGACAGAATGAAAAACTGTTTTTT. It is translated as CASSPAGQNEKLFF.

This chain links TRBV11-2 with TRBJ2-1; 8 bases line up with TRBD2. V shed 3 bases and J 9 bases; nucleotides not matched to a gene: 13. The CDR3 totals 16 residues. Germline lookup yields CDR1 SGHAT and CDR2 FQNNGV. The CDR3 reads CASSFSDGRADTEQFF. The CDR3 region has the DNA TGTGCCAGCAGCTTTTCGGACGGGAGGGCCGATACTGAGCAGTTCTTC. Looking up the rest from reference TRBV11-2 and TRBJ2-1 gives the full variable domain: EAGVAQSPRYKIIEKRQSVAFWCNPISGHATLYWYQQILGQGPKLLIQFQNNGVVDDSQLPKDRFSAERLKGVDSTLKIQPAKLEDSAVYLCASSFSDGRADTEQFFGPGTRLTVL.

V usage is TRBV30 and J usage is TRBJ1-1, with D unclear. Looked up from germline, CDR1 is GTSNPN and CDR2 is SVGIG (reference sequence). V was cut by 4 bases and J by 2 bases, with 14 bases left in between. This CDR3 is built from 14 residues. DNA of the CDR3: TGTGCCTGGAAGAGGGTTAGGGTTAACACTGAAGCTTTCTTT. This gives the protein CAWKRVRVNTEAFF.

The chain combines TRBV10-3 with TRBJ1-5; D not resolved. V dropped 4 bases and J dropped 4 bases, with 8 bases sitting between them. The CDR3 spans 13 residues. Germline lookup yields CDR1 ENHRY and CDR2 SYGVKD. The CDR3 loop reads CAISGTENQPQHF. The CDR3 DNA reads as TGTGCCATCAGTGGGACCGAGAATCAGCCCCAGCATTTT.

This sequence joins TRBV10-3 and TRBJ2-3; weak D call: TRBD2 (5 bases). This CDR3 spans 16 amino acids. Looked up from germline, CDR1 is ENHRY and CDR2 is SYGVKD. V was clipped by 5 bases and J by 0 bases, with 15 bases between them. CDR3 residues: CAISPRGKRSTDTQYF. In nucleotides, the CDR3 is TGTGCCATCAGTCCCCGCGGCAAGCGGAGCACAGATACGCAGTATTTT.

This clone showed up just once. V usage is TRBV7-6 and J usage is TRBJ2-7, with 11 bases fitting TRBD2. Germline CDR1 is SGHVS and CDR2 is FNYEAQ. CDR3 size: 17 residues. V lost 1 base to trimming and J lost 3 bases; unmatched junction nucleotides: 8. The CDR3 region is CASSLDATSGRNYEQYF. CDR3 DNA: TGTGCCAGCAGCTTAGATGCTACTAGCGGGAGAAACTACGAGCAGTACTTC. The full variable domain, completed using reference TRBV7-6 and TRBJ2-7, is GAGVSQSPRYKVTKRGQDVALRCDPISGHVSLYWYRQALGQGPEFLTYFNYEAQQDKSGLPNDRFSAERPEGSISTLTIQRTEQRDSAMYRCASSLDATSGRNYEQYFGPGTRLTVT.

V gene TRBV15 combines with J gene TRBJ2-1, with TRBD1 matching 12 bases. CDR3 length equals 17 residues. Per the germline V gene, CDR1 is LNHNV and CDR2 is YYDKDF (reference sequence). The J segment lost 3 bases and the V segment lost 5 bases, leaving 8 bases of the junction unmatched. The CDR3, as DNA: TGTGCCACCAGCGGAGTTGGGACAGGGGGCGTCTACAATGAGCAGTTCTTC. Encoded protein: CATSGVGTGGVYNEQFF.

This chain uses TRBV30 with TRBJ1-4; 9 bases map to TRBD1. The V segment lost 8 bases and the J segment 4 bases; nucleotides outside the gene matches: 8. This CDR3 is built from 14 residues. CDR1 is GTSNPN, CDR2 SVGIG, per germline (reference sequence). CDR3 sequence: CAAGQGTLNEKLFF. The DNA for the CDR3 is TGTGCCGCCGGACAGGGGACCCTTAATGAAAAACTGTTTTTT.

The V call is TRBV12-5, the J call TRBJ1-1; TRBD1 is a possible D gene (5 bases). V gave up 1 base and J gave up 1 base, with 13 bases separating them. This CDR3 is built from 16 residues. Germline V lookup: CDR1 LGHNT, CDR2 FRNRAP. This chain's CDR3 is CASGLARIGGNTEAFF. DNA of the CDR3: TGTGCTAGTGGTTTGGCTCGAATCGGGGGGAACACTGAAGCTTTCTTT.

Turning to this clone: The sample holds other DNA sequences that translate to the same CDR3. This rearrangement joins TRBV4-1 to TRBJ1-3; no definite D call. This CDR3 has 15 amino acids. The germline V and J ends were trimmed by 0 bases and 0 bases, with 6 bases remaining between them. Germline loops: CDR1 MGHRA, CDR2 YSYEKL. CDR3 sequence (DNA): TGCGCCAGCAGCCAAGACCCGGTCTCTGGAAACACCATATATTTT. Translation gives CASSQDPVSGNTIYF.

The V and J genes are TRBV4-1 and TRBJ2-6; D is tentatively TRBD1 or TRBD2 (5 bases each). CDR3 size: 17 residues. Germline CDR1 reads MGHRA; CDR2 reads YSYEKL. Trimming pared 0 bases from V and 4 bases from J, leaving 13 bases between. The CDR3, as DNA: TGCGCCAGCAGCCAAGATGGGACCAGCTCCGGGGCCAACGTCCTGACTTTC. Protein product: CASSQDGTSSGANVLTF.

The chain recombines TRBV28 with TRBJ2-3, with a possible D match to TRBD2 (7 bases). The CDR3 is made up of 15 amino acids. The germline CDR1 and CDR2 sequences are MDHEN and SYDVKM. Deletions cut 10 bases from V and 1 base from J, with 18 bases between. CDR3 sequence: CATLQQGGGTDTQYF. CDR3 DNA sequence: TGTGCCACCTTGCAACAGGGAGGGGGCACAGATACGCAGTATTTT.

This clone has just a few counts. The chain joins TRBV5-4 to TRBJ2-2, with a weak D call TRBD1 (6 bases). Germline V gene lookup returns CDR1 SGHNT and CDR2 YYREEE (reference sequence). Trimming removed 1 base at V and 7 bases at J, with 20 bases between. The CDR3 has 17 residues. For the CDR3, the DNA is TGTGCCAGCAGCTTGACCTCCATTCTACAGGGCGGCGGGGAGCTGTTTTTT. It specifies CASSLTSILQGGGELFF.

This chain uses TRBV6-1 with TRBJ2-7; no clear D gene. Germline CDR1 and CDR2: MNHNS and SASEGT. V was shortened by 7 bases and J by 3 bases, with 16 bases between the two germline ends. This CDR3 comprises 14 residues. The CDR3 bases are TGTGCCAGCACCTGGCTTAGTCCCGGCTACGAGCAGTACTTC. Its translation: CASTWLSPGYEQYF.

This clone was counted between two and nine times. The CDR3 coding sequence is TGTGCCATCAGTGAGTCTCTCGCGGGGAAAGAGACCCAGTACTTC. Amino acid sequence: CAISESLAGKETQYF. V is TRBV10-3 and J is TRBJ2-5; possible D gene TRBD2, 6 bases. Germline loops: CDR1 ENHRY, CDR2 SYGVKD. The V and J ends lost 0 bases and 3 bases respectively, with 11 bases between them. The length of the CDR3 is 15 residues.

The count of this clone is one. The V call is TRBV5-1, the J call TRBJ2-7; TRBD2 matches at 10 bases. Germline V gene data show CDR1 as SGHRS and CDR2 as YFSETQ. The CDR3 is 16 amino acids. J gave up 7 bases and V 0 bases, and 10 bases lay outside the gene matches. The CDR3 DNA reads TGCGCCAGCAGCTTGGCGTCCACTAGCGGGGCGGGGGAGCAGTACTTC. Its translation: CASSLASTSGAGEQYF.

V is TRBV18 and J is TRBJ1-1; 8 nucleotides line up with TRBD1. The V and J ends lost 4 bases and 0 bases, in that order; junction bases with no gene match: 10. The germline gives CDR1 KGHSH, CDR2 LQKENI. This CDR3 is 17 amino acids long. CDR3 in amino acids: CASSRQGQKGVNTEAFF. Here the CDR3 DNA reads TGTGCCAGCTCACGACAGGGGCAAAAGGGGGTGAACACTGAAGCTTTCTTT.

The chain has TRBV5-6 and TRBJ2-1; the match to TRBD2 covers 8 bases. The CDR3 contains 17 residues. Germline V CDR1 and CDR2: SGHDT, YYEEEE. Trimming removed 5 bases from V and 0 bases from J; junction bases left unmatched: 10. This CDR3 reads CASRPVSGASSYNEQFF. CDR3 coding DNA: TGTGCCAGCAGACCCGTTAGCGGGGCGAGCTCCTACAATGAGCAGTTCTTC.